A selection of T cell receptor beta chains follows, all from one sample in a study of cytomegalovirus exposure and HLA in healthy donors. Using immunoSEQ multiplex PCR, the repertoire was profiled, and TCRdb retains in-frame clones only, with some absent. The data show about 140,000 clones, about nine tenths seen once. Sequences were obtained from PBMCs. The source of these receptors is a man between 18 and 35 years old in good health and CMV-seronegative. CDR3s leave out the opening cysteine and the closing phenylalanine or tryptophan.

v_gene: TRBV6-1; j_gene: TRBJ2-5; CDR3aa: ASSWWGVGGETQY
v_gene: TRBV28; j_gene: TRBJ2-7; CDR3aa: ASREDGHVSYEQY
v_gene: TRBV7-8; j_gene: TRBJ1-2; CDR3aa: ASSLNAGNYGYT
v_gene: TRBV11-2; j_gene: TRBJ2-5; CDR3aa: ASNGLTETQY
v_gene: TRBV6-4; j_gene: TRBJ2-3; CDR3aa: ASSDSKGGDTQY
v_gene: TRBV18; j_gene: TRBJ1-2; CDR3aa: ASSSTGIDYGYT
v_gene: TRBV6-5; j_gene: TRBJ2-3; CDR3aa: ASSYAGLAGTDTQY
v_gene: TRBV5-1; j_gene: TRBJ2-3; CDR3aa: ASSLALPRGGQDTQY
v_gene: TRBV5-1; j_gene: TRBJ1-5; CDR3aa: ASSLAGGNQPQH
v_gene: TRBV5-6; j_gene: TRBJ2-3; CDR3aa: ASSLAGTGLADTQY
v_gene: TRBV6-5; j_gene: TRBJ1-5; CDR3aa: ASSYSSGYQPQH